These 12 T cell receptor beta chains came from one sample sequenced in a study of cytomegalovirus exposure and HLA in healthy donors. PCR primers comprised 60 Vbeta and 13 Jbeta primers. Only in-frame clones appear in the TCRdb table, and some are missing; sequencing was by immunoSEQ multiplex PCR. The sample records about 160,000 clones, 82% being singletons. Sequencing was done on a sample of PBMCs. Receptor source: a girl aged 10-17 years in good health and CMV-seropositive.

Turning to this clone: The same CDR3 is also encoded by other DNA sequences in this sample. V gene TRBV28 combines with J gene TRBJ1-4; possibly TRBD1 for D (5 bases). The germline V gene has CDR1 MDHEN and CDR2 SYDVKM. V lost 5 bases and J lost 2, with 9 bases in between. CDR3 length: 14 residues. CDR3 loop: CASSAGGTNEKLFF. The DNA of the CDR3 is TGTGCCAGCAGTGCCGGGGGGACTAATGAAAAACTGTTTTTT.

The chain joins TRBV29-1 to TRBJ1-1, with TRBD1 matching 10 bases. The germline CDR1 and CDR2 sequences are SQVTM and ANQGSEA. V shed 3 bases, J shed 0 bases, and the junction held 7 bases outside the gene matches. The length of the CDR3 is 16 residues. The CDR3 DNA sequence: TGCAGCGTTGATACCGGGACAGGGGTTTTGAACACTGAAGCTTTCTTT. Its translation is CSVDTGTGVLNTEAFF.

This sequence joins TRBV19 and TRBJ1-2; D is unclear. With 6 bases removed from V and 4 bases from J, the gap between germline ends came to 6 bases. The CDR3 has 11 amino acids. Germline CDR1 reads LNHDA; CDR2 reads SQIVND (reference sequence). CDR3: CASRYLYGYTF. CDR3 nucleotides: TGTGCCAGTAGATATCTCTATGGCTACACCTTC.

The V call is TRBV7-3, the J call TRBJ2-1, with 7 bases aligning to TRBD2. This CDR3 has 14 residues. Trimming at V came to 0 bases and at J to 6 bases, leaving 2 bases not matched to a gene. Germline V gives CDR1 SGHTA, CDR2 FQGTGA. CDR3 sequence (DNA): TGTGCCAGCAGCTTAACGGGAGGGGCCAATGAGCAGTTCTTC. Translating it yields CASSLTGGANEQFF.

Only a few counts were recorded for this clone. Relative to the germline gene, one junction end is altered; a read error may explain this. This chain connects TRBV2 to TRBJ1-4; a possible D gene is TRBD1 (5 bases). The CDR3 runs to 13 residues. Looked up from germline, CDR1 is SNHLY and CDR2 is FYNNEI. The CDR3 region has the DNA TGTGCCAGCAGTGGAGGGTCGGGGGTGGTAGAGGTTTTT. This sequence encodes CASSGGSGVVEVF.

The chain recombines TRBV29-1 with TRBJ2-7, with a weak D call TRBD2 (5 bases). CDR1 and CDR2 from the germline V gene are SQVTM and ANQGSEA. V lost 1 base and J lost 2, with 15 bases in between. The CDR3 runs 15 residues. CDR3 bases: TGCAGCGTTGAAGGCATGGGGAGCCGCCCCTACGAGCAGTACTTC. Translation gives CSVEGMGSRPYEQYF.

The count of this clone is one. V gene TRBV4-2 combines with J gene TRBJ2-7; TRBD1 agrees at 7 bases. CDR3 length: 13 amino acids. With 4 bases clipped from V and 6 bases from J, the junction kept 6 bases outside the gene matches. Germline assignment: CDR1 LGHNA and CDR2 YNFKEQ. The CDR3: CASSPDRVREQYF. CDR3 DNA sequence: TGTGCCAGCAGCCCCGACAGGGTTCGCGAGCAGTACTTC.

The rearrangement uses TRBV30 and TRBJ1-4; 7 positions agree with TRBD1. The CDR3 is 13 amino acids. V lost 3 bases and J lost 7; bases outside the gene matches: 5. Looked up from germline, CDR1 is GTSNPN and CDR2 is SVGIG (reference sequence). CDR3 in amino acids: CAWRATGAEKLFF. In nucleotides, the CDR3 is TGTGCCTGGAGGGCCACAGGGGCTGAAAAACTGTTTTTT.

The chain carries TRBV10-3 and TRBJ2-1, with D perhaps TRBD2 (5 bases). This CDR3 is built from 15 residues. Per germline, CDR1 ENHRY and CDR2 SYGVKD. Between the trimmed V and J ends, which lost 10 bases and 9 bases, there was a span of 25 bases. CDR3 loop: CATSGLYGVASEQFF. The CDR3 region has the DNA TGTGCCACCTCCGGGCTATACGGGGTGGCGAGTGAGCAGTTCTTC.

The chain recombines TRBV7-2 with TRBJ2-1; 8 bases are shared with TRBD2. The germline CDR1 and CDR2 sequences are SGHTA and FQGNSA. After removal of 5 bases from V and 10 bases from J, the junction contained 7 bases not matched to a gene. This CDR3 has 13 residues. For the CDR3, the DNA is TGTGCCAGCAGCCTAGGACTAGCAGGGGAGCAGTTCTTC. Translated, it gives CASSLGLAGEQFF.

This clone occurred once. The CDR3 DNA reads as TGTGCCGCCCTAGACAGGGCGAACACCGGGGAGCTGTTTTTT. Its translation is CAALDRANTGELFF. V is TRBV6-6 and J is TRBJ2-2; 7 bases fit TRBD1. CDR3 size: 14 residues. V shed 11 bases and J 0 bases; nucleotides not matched to a gene: 6. The germline CDR1 and CDR2 sequences are MNHNY and SVGAGI (reference sequence).

V is TRBV5-1 and J is TRBJ2-7; TRBD1 matches at 7 bases. With V trimmed by 4 bases and J by 5 bases, 9 bases remained unmatched. The CDR3 runs to 14 residues. The V gene's germline CDR1 is SGHRS and CDR2 YFSETQ. The CDR3: CASSHGTVIHEQYF. In nucleotides, the CDR3 is TGCGCCAGCAGCCATGGGACAGTTATCCACGAGCAGTACTTC.